This T cell receptor (beta chain) was observed in a study of response to subunit inactivated influenza vaccine. Study-level findings and limits: It was suggested by the authors that few new T cells are recruited by each seasonal influenza vaccination.

TCRdb used MiXCR to reprocess the RT-PCR reads, holding one entry per CDR3 protein. The sample contains about 520,000 distinct CDR3 sequences, approximately 7.3% of which appear only once. The length of the CDR3 is 16 residues. Trimming cost V 1 base and J 0 bases, with 13 bases left between them. Germline CDR1 is SGHVS and CDR2 is FNYEAQ. Concerning this clonotype itself: What it binds is not known.

Material: PBMCs from blood, obtained around 2 years after vaccination. This clonotype was sampled from a man in his fifties or sixties who received an inactivated influenza vaccine. The chain links TRBV7-6 to TRBJ2-7; a weak D match, TRBD1 (5 bases). The CDR3 protein is CASSLEGQGSSYEQYF. CDR3 nucleotides: TGTGCCAGCAGCTTAGAGGGTCAGGGTAGCTCCTACGAGCAGTACTTC.